These 5 T cell receptor beta chains came from one sample sequenced in a study of CD8+CD57+ T cells in acquired aplastic anemia. The use of genomic DNA as template underpinned the TCR beta VDJ and CDR3 profiling. In TCRdb, the reads were re-called with MiXCR into one record per CDR3 protein. This sample has about 250,000 distinct CDR3 sequences; around 46% occur once, and the top ten carry 7.8%. Patients sequenced had flow cytometry evidence of CD8+CD57+ cell expansion. Material: sorted CD4+, CD8+, or CD8+CD57+ T cells (not recorded which) from PBMCs. Source of these receptors: a human donor with aplastic anemia.

Many counts were recorded for this clonotype. The rearrangement uses TRBV25-1 and TRBJ2-7; 15 positions match TRBD2. With V trimmed by 6 bases and J by 6 bases, 9 bases remained unmatched. CDR3 length: 16 residues. The germline gives CDR1 MGHDK, CDR2 SYGVNS. CDR3 region: CASSGTSGGSWFEQYF. CDR3 sequence (DNA): TGTGCCAGCAGCGGGACTAGCGGGGGGTCCTGGTTCGAGCAGTACTTC.

V is TRBV12-3 or TRBV12-4 and J is TRBJ2-5; tentative D call: TRBD1 (6 bases). The CDR3 length is 15 residues. Between the trimmed V and J ends, which lost 5 bases and 6 bases, there was a span of 19 bases. The CDR3 is CASSPEEGQGKTQYF. CDR3 DNA: TGTGCCAGCAGTCCCGAAGAAGGGCAGGGGAAGACCCAGTACTTC.

The chain couples TRBV6-2 or TRBV6-3 to TRBJ2-7, with D tentatively TRBD2 (7 bases). V dropped 10 bases and J dropped 7 bases, with 23 bases sitting between them. Looked up from germline, CDR1 is MNHEY and CDR2 is SVGEGT. This CDR3 region has 14 residues. This chain's CDR3 is CATDFGGGSREQYF. The CDR3 DNA is TGTGCCACCGATTTCGGCGGGGGCTCTCGGGAGCAGTACTTC.

The sample holds many counts of this clonotype. The chain recombines TRBV4-1 with TRBJ1-1; D may be TRBD1 (5 bases). Trimming pared 0 bases from V and 11 bases from J, leaving 19 bases between. This CDR3 spans 15 amino acids. Per germline, CDR1 MGHRA and CDR2 YSYEKL. The CDR3 bases are TGCGCCAGCAGCCAAGATCAAGTAGGAGACAGAAACGCTTTCTTT. Its protein is CASSQDQVGDRNAFF.

This clonotype was recorded many times. The V gene is TRBV6-5, the J gene TRBJ2-2, with D possibly TRBD2 on 5 matching bases. The CDR3 contains 14 residues. CDR1 is MNHEY, CDR2 SVGAGI, per germline. The V and J ends lost 4 bases and 4 bases respectively, with 10 bases between them. CDR3 residues: CASSFSVSTGELFF. As DNA, the CDR3 is TGTGCCAGCAGTTTTAGCGTAAGCACCGGGGAGCTGTTTTTT.